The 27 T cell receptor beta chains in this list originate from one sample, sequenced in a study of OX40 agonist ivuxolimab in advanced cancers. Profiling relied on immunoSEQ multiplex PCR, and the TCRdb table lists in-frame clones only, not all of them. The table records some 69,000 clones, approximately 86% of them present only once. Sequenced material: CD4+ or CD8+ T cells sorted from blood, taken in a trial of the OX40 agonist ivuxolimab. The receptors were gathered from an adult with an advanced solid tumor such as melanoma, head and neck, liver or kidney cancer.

The CDR3 loop is CASSPEVQSPHYGYTF. In nucleotides, the CDR3 is TGTGCCAGTAGTCCGGAGGTTCAGTCCCCCCACTATGGCTACACCTTC. This sequence joins TRBV19 and TRBJ1-2; D call uncertain. CDR1 LNHDA and CDR2 SQIVND come from the germline V gene (reference sequence). The CDR3 runs to 16 residues. The V gene lost 5 bases and the J gene lost 3 bases, with 19 bases spanning the gap. The full variable domain, its missing parts supplied by reference TRBV19 and TRBJ1-2, is DGGITQSPKYLFRKEGQNVTLSCEQNLNHDAMYWYRQDPGQGLRLIYYSQIVNDFQKGDIAEGYSVSREKKESFPLTVTSAQKNPTAFYLCASSPEVQSPHYGYTFGSGTRLTVV.

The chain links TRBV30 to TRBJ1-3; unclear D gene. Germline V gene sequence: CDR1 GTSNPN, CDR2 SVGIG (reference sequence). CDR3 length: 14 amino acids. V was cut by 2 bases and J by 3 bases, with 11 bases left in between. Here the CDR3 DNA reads TGTGCCTGGAGTTTTGGGATTAATGGAAACACCATATATTTT. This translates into CAWSFGINGNTIYF.

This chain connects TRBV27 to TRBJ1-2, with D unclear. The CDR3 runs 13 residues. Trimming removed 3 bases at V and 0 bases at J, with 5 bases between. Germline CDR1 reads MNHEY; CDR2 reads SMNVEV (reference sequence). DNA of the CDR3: TGTGCCAGCAGTTTCGGCTCTAACTATGGCTACACCTTC. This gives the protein CASSFGSNYGYTF.

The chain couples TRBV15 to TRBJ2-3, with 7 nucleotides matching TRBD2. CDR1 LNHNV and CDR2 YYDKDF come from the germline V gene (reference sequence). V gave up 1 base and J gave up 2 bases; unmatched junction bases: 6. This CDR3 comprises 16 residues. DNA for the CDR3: TGTGCCACCAGCAGAGGTGCTAGCGGATACACAGATACGCAGTATTTT. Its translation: CATSRGASGYTDTQYF.

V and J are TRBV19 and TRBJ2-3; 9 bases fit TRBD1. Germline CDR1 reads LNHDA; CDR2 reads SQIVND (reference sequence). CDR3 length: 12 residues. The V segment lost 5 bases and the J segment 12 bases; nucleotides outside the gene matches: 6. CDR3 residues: CASSPDRGSQYF. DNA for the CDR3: TGTGCCAGTAGTCCCGACAGGGGGAGCCAGTATTTT.

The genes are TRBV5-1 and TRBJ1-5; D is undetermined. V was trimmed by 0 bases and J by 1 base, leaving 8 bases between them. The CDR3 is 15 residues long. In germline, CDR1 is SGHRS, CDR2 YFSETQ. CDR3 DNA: TGCGCCAGCAGCTTGGGCCAGCAGAGCAATCAGCCCCAGCATTTT. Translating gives CASSLGQQSNQPQHF.

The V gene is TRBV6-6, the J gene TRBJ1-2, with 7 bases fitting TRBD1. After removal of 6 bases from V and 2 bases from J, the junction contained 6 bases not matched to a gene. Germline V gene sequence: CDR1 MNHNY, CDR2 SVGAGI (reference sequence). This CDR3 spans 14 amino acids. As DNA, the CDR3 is TGTGCCAGCAGCTACGGACAGGAAAACTATGGCTACACCTTC. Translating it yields CASSYGQENYGYTF.

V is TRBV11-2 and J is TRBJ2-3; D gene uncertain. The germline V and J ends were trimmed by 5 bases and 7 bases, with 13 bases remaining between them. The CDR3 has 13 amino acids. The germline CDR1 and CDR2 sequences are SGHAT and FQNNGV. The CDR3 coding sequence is TGTGCCAGCAGCCCCGGATTTGGCAATACGCAGTATTTT. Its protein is CASSPGFGNTQYF.

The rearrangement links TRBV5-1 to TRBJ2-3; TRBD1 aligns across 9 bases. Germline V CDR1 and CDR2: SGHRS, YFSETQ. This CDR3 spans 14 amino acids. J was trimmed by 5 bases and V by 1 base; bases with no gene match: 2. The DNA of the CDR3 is TGCGCCAGCAGCTTGACAGGGGGCGGAGATACGCAGTATTTT. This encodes CASSLTGGGDTQYF.

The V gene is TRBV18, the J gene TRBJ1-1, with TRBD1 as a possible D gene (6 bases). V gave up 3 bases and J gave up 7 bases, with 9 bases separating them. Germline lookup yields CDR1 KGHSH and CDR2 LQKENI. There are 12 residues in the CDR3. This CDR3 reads CASSPDSREAFF. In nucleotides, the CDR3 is TGTGCCAGCTCACCGGACAGTCGTGAAGCTTTCTTT.

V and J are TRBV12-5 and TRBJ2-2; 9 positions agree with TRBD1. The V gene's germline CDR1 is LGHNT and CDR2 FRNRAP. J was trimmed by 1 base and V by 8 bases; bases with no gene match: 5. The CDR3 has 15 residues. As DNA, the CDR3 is TGTGCTAGTCGAGGGGGACAGGGGAACACCGGGGAGCTGTTTTTT. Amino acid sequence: CASRGGQGNTGELFF. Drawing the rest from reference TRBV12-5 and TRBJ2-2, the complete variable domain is DARVTQTPRHKVTEMGQEVTMRCQPILGHNTVFWYRQTMMQGLELLAYFRNRAPLDDSGMPKDRFSAEMPDATLATLKIQPSEPRDSAVYFCASRGGQGNTGELFFGEGSRLTVL.

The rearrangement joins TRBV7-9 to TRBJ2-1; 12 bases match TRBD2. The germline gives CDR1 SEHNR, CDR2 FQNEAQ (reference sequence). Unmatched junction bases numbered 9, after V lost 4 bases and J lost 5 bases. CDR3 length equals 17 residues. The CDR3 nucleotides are TGTGCCAGCAGCTCCCTAGCGGGAGGGCCTAAGGACAATGAGCAGTTCTTC. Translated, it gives CASSSLAGGPKDNEQFF.

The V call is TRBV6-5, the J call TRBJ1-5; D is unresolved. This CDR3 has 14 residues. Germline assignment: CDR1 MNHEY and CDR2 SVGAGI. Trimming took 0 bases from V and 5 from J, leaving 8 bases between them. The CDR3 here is CASSYSSADQPQHF. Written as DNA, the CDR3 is TGTGCCAGCAGTTACTCGTCGGCGGATCAGCCCCAGCATTTT.

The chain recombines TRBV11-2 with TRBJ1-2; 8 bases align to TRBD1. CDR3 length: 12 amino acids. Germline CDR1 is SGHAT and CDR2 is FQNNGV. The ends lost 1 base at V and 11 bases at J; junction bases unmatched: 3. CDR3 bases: TGTGCCAGCAGCTTAGGGACAGGGACATACACCTTC. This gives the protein CASSLGTGTYTF. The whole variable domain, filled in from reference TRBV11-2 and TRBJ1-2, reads EAGVAQSPRYKIIEKRQSVAFWCNPISGHATLYWYQQILGQGPKLLIQFQNNGVVDDSQLPKDRFSAERLKGVDSTLKIQPAKLEDSAVYLCASSLGTGTYTFGSGTRLTVV.

CDR3 loop: CAWSVTGIGNQPQHF. CDR3 nucleotides: TGTGCCTGGAGTGTAACAGGAATCGGCAATCAGCCCCAGCATTTT. The chain employs TRBV30 and TRBJ1-5, with a possible D match to TRBD1 (5 bases). CDR3 length: 15 amino acids. The germline V gene encodes CDR1 GTSNPN and CDR2 SVGIG (reference sequence). Trimming stripped 0 bases from V and 2 bases from J, with 11 bases between. Full variable domain (rest looked up from reference TRBV30 and TRBJ1-5): SQTIHQWPATLVQPVGSPLSLECTVEGTSNPNLYWYRQAAGRGLQLLFYSVGIGQISSEVPQNLSASRPQDRQFILSSKKLLLSDSGFYLCAWSVTGIGNQPQHFGDGTRLSIL.

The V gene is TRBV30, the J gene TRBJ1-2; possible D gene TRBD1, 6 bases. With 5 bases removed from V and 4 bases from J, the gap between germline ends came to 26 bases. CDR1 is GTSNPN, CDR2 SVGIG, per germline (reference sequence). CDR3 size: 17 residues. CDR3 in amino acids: CAWRWGRGLGNIYGYTF. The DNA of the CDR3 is TGTGCCTGGCGCTGGGGGCGGGGGCTGGGGAATATCTATGGCTACACCTTC.

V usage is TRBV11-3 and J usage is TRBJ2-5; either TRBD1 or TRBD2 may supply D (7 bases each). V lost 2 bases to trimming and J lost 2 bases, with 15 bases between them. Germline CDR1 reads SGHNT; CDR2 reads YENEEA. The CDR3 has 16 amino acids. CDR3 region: CASSLSGGESQETQYF. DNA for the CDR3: TGTGCCAGCAGCTTATCAGGGGGGGAGAGTCAAGAGACCCAGTACTTC.

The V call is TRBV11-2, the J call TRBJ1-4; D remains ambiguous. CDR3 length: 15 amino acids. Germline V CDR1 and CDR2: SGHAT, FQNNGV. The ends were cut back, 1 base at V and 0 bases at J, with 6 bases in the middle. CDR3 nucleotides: TGTGCCAGCAGCTTAGGGCACCCAACTAATGAAAAACTGTTTTTT. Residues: CASSLGHPTNEKLFF.

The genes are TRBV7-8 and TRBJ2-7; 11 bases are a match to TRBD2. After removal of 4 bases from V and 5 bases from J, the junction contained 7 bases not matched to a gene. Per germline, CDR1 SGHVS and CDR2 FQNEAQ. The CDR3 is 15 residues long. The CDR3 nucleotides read TGTGCCAGCAGCTCTTCTAGCGGGAGGAGAGACGAGCAGTACTTC. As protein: CASSSSSGRRDEQYF.

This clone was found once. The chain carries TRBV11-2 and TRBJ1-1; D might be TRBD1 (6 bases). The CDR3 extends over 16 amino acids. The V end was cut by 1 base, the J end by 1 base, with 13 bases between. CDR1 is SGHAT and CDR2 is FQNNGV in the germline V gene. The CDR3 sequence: CASSLGGHTTNTEAFF. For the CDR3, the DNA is TGTGCCAGCAGCTTAGGGGGGCACACTACGAACACTGAAGCTTTCTTT.

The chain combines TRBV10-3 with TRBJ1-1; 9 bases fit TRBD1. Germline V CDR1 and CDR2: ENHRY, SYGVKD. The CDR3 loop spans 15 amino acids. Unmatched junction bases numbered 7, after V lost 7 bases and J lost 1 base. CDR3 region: CAINEQDRGNTEAFF. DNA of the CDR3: TGTGCCATCAACGAACAGGACAGGGGGAACACTGAAGCTTTCTTT.

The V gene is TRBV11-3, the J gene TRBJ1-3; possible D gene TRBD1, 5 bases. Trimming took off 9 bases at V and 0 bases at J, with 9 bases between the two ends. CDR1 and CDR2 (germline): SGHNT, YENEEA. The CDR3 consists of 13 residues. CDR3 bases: TGTGCCAGTGGCGGGGGCTCTGGAAACACCATATATTTT. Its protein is CASGGGSGNTIYF. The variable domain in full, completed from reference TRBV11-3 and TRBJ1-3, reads EAGVVQSPRYKIIEKKQPVAFWCNPISGHNTLYWYLQNLGQGPELLIRYENEEAVDDSQLPKDRFSAERLKGVDSTLKIQPAELGDSAVYLCASGGGSGNTIYFGEGSWLTVV.

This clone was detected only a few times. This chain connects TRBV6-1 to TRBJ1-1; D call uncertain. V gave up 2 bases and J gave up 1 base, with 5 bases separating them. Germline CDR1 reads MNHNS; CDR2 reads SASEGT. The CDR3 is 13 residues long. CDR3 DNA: TGTGCCAGCAGTGAAACATGGAACACTGAAGCTTTCTTT. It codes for CASSETWNTEAFF.

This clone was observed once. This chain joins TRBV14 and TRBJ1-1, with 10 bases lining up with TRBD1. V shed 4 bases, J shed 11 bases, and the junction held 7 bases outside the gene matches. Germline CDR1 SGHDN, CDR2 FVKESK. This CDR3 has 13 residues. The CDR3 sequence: CASSRDRGMAAFF. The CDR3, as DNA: TGTGCCAGCAGCCGGGACAGGGGAATGGCGGCTTTCTTT.

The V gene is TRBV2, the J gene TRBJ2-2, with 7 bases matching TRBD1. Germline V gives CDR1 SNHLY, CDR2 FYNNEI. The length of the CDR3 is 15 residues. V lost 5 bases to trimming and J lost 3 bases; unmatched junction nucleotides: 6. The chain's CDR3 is CASSNRGLDTGELFF. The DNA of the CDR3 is TGTGCCAGCAGTAACAGGGGATTGGACACCGGGGAGCTGTTTTTT.

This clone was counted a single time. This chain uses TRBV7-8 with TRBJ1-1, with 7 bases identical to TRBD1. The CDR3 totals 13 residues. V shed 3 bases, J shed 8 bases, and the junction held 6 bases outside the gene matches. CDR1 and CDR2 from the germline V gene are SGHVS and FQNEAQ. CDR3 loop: CASSLVRQGEAFF. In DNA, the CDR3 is TGTGCCAGCAGCTTGGTGCGACAGGGAGAAGCTTTCTTT.

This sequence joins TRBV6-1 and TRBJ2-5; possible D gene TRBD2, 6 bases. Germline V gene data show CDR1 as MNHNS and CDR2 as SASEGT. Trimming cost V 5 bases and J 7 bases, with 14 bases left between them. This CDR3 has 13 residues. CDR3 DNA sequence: TGTGCCAGCAGTCAGTGGGGGGATGCGACCCAGTACTTC. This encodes CASSQWGDATQYF.